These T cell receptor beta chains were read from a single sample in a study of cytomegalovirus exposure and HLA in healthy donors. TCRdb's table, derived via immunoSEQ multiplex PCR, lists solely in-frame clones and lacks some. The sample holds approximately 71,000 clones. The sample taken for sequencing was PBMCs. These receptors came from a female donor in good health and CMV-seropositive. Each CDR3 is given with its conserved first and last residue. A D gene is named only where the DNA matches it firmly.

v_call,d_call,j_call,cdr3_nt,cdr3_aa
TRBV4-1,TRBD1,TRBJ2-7,TGCGCCAGCAGCCAAAGGACAGGGGTCTACGAGCAGTACTTC,CASSQRTGVYEQYF
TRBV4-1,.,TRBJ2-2,TGCGCCAGCAATCTCGGAGGCGGAGCGAACACCGGGGAGCTGTTTTTT,CASNLGGGANTGELFF
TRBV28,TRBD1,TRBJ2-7,TGTGCCAGCAGTTTACCGGGACAGGCGGTCGACGAGCAGTACTTC,CASSLPGQAVDEQYF
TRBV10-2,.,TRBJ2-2,TGCGCCAGCATCGACACCGGGGAGCTGTTTTTT,CASIDTGELFF
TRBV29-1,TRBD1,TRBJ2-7,TGCAGCGTTTGGGACAGGGGACGCGAGCAGTACTTC,CSVWDRGREQYF
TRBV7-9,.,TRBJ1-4,TGTGCCAGCAGCTTACGGGGATTTAATGAAAAACTGTTTTTT,CASSLRGFNEKLFF
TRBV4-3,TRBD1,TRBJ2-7,TGCGCCAGCAGCCCCGGGACAGGGGCCTACGAGCAGTACTTC,CASSPGTGAYEQYF
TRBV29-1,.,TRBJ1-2,TGCAGCGGGGTCACAGGGTATGGCTATTCCTTC,CSGVTGYGYSF
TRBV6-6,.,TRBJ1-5,TGTGCCAGCGGAAACTTACAGGATAGCAATCAGCCCCAGCATTTT,CASGNLQDSNQPQHF
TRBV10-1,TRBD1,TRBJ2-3,TGCGCCAGCAGTGAGCCGCGGACAGGAAGCACAGATACGCAGTATTTT,CASSEPRTGSTDTQYF
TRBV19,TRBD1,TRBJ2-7,TGTGCCAGTAGTCCGGGACAGGGGGCCTACGAGCAGTACTTC,CASSPGQGAYEQYF
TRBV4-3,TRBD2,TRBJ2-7,TGCGCCAGCAGCCAAGTCCTAGCGGGGGGCCCGTACGAGCAGTACTTC,CASSQVLAGGPYEQYF
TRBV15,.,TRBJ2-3,TGTGCCACCCGCACGGGAGTCTCAGATACGCAGTATTTT,CATRTGVSDTQYF
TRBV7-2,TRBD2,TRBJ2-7,TGTGCCAGCAGCTTTAAAAGACTAGCGGGGGGCATTGGCGAGCAGTACTTC,CASSFKRLAGGIGEQYF
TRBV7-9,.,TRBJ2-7,TGTGCCAGCAGCTTAGGGACAGTACACTCCTACGAGCAGTACTTC,CASSLGTVHSYEQYF
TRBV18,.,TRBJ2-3,TGTGCCAGCTCACCCAGGGAAGATACGCAGTATTTT,CASSPREDTQYF
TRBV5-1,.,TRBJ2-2,TGCGCCAGCAGCTTGGGTCACAGGGAACCGAACACCGGGGAGCTGTTTTTT,CASSLGHREPNTGELFF
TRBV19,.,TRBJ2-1,TGTGCCAGTAGTATACTGGACAACGTCGGTGAGCAGTTCTTC,CASSILDNVGEQFF
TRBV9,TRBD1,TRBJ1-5,TGTGCCAGCAGCGTAGGGGGACAGGGGCATCAGCCCCAGCATTTT,CASSVGGQGHQPQHF
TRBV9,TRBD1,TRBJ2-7,TGTGCCAGCAGCGGCGGGAGTGTGACAGGGGGCTACGAGCAGTACTTC,CASSGGSVTGGYEQYF
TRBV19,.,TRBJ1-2,TGTGCCAGTAGTGTTACAGGGCGGGGCTACACCTTC,CASSVTGRGYTF
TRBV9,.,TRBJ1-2,TGTGCCAGCAGCGTAGCGGACACGCAGGGAGGCTACACCTTC,CASSVADTQGGYTF
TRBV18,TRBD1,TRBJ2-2,TGTGCCAGCTCACCACGCCGGGACAGGCACACCGGGGAGCTGTTTTTT,CASSPRRDRHTGELFF
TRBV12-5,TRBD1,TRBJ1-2,TGTGCTAGTGGAGGGGGCGACTATGGCTACACCTTC,CASGGGDYGYTF
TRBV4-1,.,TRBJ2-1,TGCGCCAGCAGCCAAGAACCTAACTCCTACAATGAGCAGTTCTTC,CASSQEPNSYNEQFF
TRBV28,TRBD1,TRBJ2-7,TGTGCCAGCAGTTTCGACGGGACAGGGAGTTTTGGGGAGCAGTACTTC,CASSFDGTGSFGEQYF